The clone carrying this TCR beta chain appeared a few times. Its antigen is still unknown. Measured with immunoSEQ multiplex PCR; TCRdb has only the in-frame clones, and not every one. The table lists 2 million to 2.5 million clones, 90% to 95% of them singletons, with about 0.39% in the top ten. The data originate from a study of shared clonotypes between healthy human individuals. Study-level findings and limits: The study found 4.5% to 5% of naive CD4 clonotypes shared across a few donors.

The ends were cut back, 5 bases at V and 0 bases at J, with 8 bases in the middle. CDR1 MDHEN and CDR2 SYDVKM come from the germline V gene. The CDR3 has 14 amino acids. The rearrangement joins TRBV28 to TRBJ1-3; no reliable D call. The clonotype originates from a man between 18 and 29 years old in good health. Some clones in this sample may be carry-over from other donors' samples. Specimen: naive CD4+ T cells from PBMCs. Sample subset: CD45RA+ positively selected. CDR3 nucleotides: TGTGCCAGCAGTCCCCCTTCCTCTGGAAACACCATATATTTT. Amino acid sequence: CASSPPSSGNTIYF. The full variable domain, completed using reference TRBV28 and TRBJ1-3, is DVKVTQSSRYLVKRTGEKVFLECVQDMDHENMFWYRQDPGLGLRLIYFSYDVKMKEKGDIPEGYSVSREKKERFSLILESASTNQTSMYLCASSPPSSGNTIYFGEGSWLTVV.